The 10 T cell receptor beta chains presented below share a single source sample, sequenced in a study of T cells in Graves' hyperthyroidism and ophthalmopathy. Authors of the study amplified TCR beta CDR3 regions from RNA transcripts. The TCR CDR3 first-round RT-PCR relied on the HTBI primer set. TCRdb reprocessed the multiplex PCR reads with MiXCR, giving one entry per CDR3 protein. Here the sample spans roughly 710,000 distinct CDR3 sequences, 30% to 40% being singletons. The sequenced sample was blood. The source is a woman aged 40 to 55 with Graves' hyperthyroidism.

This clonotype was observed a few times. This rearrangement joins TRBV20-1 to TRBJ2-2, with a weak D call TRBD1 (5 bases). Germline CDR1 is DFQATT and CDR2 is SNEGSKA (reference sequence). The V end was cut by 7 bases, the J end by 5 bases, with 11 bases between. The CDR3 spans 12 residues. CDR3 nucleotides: TGCAGTGTCCCCCAGGGAACCGGGGAGCTGTTTTTT. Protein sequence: CSVPQGTGELFF.

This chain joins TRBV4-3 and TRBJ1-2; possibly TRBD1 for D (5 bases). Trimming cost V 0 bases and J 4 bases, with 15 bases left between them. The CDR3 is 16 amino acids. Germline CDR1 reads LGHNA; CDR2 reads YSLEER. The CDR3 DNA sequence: TGCGCCAGCAGCCAAGATCCCGCAGGGCCCAGCTATGGCTACACCTTC. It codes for CASSQDPAGPSYGYTF.

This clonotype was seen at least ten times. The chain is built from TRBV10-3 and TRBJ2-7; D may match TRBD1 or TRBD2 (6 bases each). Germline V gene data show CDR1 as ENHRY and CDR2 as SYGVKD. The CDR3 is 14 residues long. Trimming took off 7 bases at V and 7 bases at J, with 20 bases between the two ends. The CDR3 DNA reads TGTGCCATCAATAGGGACCGACAGGCGGGGGAGCAGTACTTC. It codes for CAINRDRQAGEQYF.

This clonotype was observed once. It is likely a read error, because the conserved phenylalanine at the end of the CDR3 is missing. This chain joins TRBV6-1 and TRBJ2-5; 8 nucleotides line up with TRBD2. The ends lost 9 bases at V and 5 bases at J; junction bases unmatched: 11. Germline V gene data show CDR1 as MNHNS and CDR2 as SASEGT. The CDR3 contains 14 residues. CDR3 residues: CASRKRERSETQYS. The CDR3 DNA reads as TGTGCCAGTCGCAAGCGGGAGAGGAGTGAGACCCAGTACTCC.

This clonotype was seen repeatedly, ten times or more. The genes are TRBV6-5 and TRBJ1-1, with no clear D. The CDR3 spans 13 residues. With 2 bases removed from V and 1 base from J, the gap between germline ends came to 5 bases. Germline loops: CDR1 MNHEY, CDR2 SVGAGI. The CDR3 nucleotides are TGTGCCAGCAGTTACGACGGGAACACTGAAGCTTTCTTT. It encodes CASSYDGNTEAFF.

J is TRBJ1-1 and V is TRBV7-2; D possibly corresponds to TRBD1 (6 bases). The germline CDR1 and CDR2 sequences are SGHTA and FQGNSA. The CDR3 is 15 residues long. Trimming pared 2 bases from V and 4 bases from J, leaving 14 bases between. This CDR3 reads CASSLFTGQSTEAFF. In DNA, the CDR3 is TGTGCCAGCAGCTTATTTACAGGGCAGAGCACTGAAGCTTTCTTT.

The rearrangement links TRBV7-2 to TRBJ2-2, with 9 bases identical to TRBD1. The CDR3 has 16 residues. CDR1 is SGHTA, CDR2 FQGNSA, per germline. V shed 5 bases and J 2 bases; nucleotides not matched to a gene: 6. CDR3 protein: CASSLQDRGNTGELFF. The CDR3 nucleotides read TGTGCCAGCAGCCTCCAGGACAGGGGTAACACCGGGGAGCTGTTTTTT.

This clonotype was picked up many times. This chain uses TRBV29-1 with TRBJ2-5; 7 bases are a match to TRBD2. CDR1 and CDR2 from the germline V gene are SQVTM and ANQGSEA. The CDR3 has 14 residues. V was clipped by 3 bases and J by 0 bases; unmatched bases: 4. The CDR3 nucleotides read TGCAGCGTTGACCTAGCGGCGTACCAAGAGACCCAGTACTTC. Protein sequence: CSVDLAAYQETQYF.

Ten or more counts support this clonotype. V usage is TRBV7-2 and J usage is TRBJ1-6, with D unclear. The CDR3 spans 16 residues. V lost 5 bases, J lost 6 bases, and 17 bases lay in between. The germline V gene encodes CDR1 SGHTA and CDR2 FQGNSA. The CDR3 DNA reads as TGTGCCAGCAGCCCCTTCAGGATAGGGAGTAATTCACCCCTCCACTTT. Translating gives CASSPFRIGSNSPLHF.

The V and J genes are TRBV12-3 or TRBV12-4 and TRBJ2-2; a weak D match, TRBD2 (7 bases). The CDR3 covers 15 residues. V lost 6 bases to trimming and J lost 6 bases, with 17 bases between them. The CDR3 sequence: CASSPIGGAAGELFF. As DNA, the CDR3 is TGTGCCAGCAGCCCTATTGGGGGGGCCGCCGGGGAGCTGTTTTTT.